This T cell receptor beta chain was identified in a study of T cells after yellow fever vaccination. Study overall: Libraries from low-cell-number fractions were prepared with the SMART-Seq v4 Ultra Low Input RNA kit. Study outcomes and limitations: Post-booster reappearance was seen for most primary-vaccination clones (around 96% CD4, roughly 86% CD8). Relatively few clonotypes were ones that appeared in both CD4 and CD8 compartments.

This clonotype was seen only a few times. Its antigen is undetermined. The CDR3 spans 16 residues. With V trimmed by 4 bases and J by 8 bases, 17 bases remained unmatched. Germline-derived CDR1 and CDR2 are SGHNT and YYREEE (reference sequence). One entry per CDR3 protein, called by TCRdb with MiXCR from the 5' RACE reads. The sample shows fewer than 400,000 distinct CDR3 sequences, about 11% of them seen only once. The sequencing here drew on CD4+ T cells sorted from PBMCs, taken 45 days after the yellow fever booster vaccination. This TCR came from a young man who received the YFV17D yellow fever vaccine. The chain employs TRBV5-4 and TRBJ1-1, with 7 bases lining up with TRBD1. CDR3 nucleotide sequence: TGTGCCAGCAGCCCGGGCCTCTCGGGACAGAGAATAGAAGCTTTCTTT. As protein: CASSPGLSGQRIEAFF. The whole variable domain, remainder taken from reference TRBV5-4 and TRBJ1-1, is ETGVTQSPTHLIKTRGQQVTLRCSSQSGHNTVSWYQQALGQGPQFIFQYYREEENGRGNFPPRFSGLQFPNYSSELNVNALELDDSALYLCASSPGLSGQRIEAFFGQGTRLTVV.